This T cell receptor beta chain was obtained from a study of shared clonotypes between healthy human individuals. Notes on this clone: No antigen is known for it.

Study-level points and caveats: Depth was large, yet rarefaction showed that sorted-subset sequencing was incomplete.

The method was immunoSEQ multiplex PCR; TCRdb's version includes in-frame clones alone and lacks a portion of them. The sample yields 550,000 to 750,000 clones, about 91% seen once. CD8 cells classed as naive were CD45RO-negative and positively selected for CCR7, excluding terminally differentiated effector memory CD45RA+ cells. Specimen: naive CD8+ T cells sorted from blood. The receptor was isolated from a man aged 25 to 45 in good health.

In DNA, the CDR3 is TGTGCCAGCAGTAAGCCGGGACAGGGGACCACTGAAGCTTTCTTT. Encoded protein: CASSKPGQGTTEAFF. The chain combines TRBV5-6 with TRBJ1-1; 10 bases agree with TRBD1. This CDR3 is 15 amino acids long. After removal of 5 bases from V and 4 bases from J, the junction contained 8 bases not matched to a gene. Germline V lookup: CDR1 SGHDT, CDR2 YYEEEE.